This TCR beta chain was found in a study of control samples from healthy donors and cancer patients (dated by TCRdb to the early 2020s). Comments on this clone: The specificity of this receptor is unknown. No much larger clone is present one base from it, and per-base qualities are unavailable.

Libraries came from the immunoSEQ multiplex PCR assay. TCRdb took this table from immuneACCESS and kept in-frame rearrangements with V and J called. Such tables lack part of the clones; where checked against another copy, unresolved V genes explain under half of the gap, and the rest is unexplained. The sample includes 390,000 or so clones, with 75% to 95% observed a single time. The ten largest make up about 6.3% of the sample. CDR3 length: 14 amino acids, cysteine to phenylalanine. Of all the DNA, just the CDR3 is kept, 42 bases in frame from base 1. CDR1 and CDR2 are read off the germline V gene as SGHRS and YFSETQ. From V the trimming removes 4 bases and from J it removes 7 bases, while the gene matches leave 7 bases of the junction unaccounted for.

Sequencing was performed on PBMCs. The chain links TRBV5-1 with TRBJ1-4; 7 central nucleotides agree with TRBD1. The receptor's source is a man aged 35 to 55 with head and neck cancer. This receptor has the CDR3 CASSPGQEGEKLFF. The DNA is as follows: TGCGCCAGCAGCCCAGGACAGGAGGGTGAAAAACTGTTTTTT.